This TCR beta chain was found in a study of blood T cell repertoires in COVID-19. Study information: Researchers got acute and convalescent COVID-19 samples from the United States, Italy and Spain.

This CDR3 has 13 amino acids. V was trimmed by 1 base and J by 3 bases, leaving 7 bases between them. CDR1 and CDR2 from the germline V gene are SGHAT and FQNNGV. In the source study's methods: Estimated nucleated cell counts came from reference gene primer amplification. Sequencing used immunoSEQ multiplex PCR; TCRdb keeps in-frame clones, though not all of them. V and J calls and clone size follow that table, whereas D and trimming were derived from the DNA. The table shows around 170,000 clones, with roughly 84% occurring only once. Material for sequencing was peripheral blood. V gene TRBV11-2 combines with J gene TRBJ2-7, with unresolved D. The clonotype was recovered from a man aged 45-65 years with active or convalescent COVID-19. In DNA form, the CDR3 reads TGTGCCAGCAGCTTAGGATCGGTCTACGAGCAGTACTTC. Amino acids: CASSLGSVYEQYF.